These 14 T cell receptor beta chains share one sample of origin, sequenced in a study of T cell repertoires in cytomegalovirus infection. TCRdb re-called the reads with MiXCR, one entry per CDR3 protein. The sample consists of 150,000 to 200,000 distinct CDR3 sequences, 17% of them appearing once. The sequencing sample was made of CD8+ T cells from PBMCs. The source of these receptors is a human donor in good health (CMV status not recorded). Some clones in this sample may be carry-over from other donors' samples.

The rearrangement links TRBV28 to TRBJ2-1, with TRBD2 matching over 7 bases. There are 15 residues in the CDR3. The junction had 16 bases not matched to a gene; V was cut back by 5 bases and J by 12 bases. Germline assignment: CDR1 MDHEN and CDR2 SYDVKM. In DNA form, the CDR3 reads TGTGCCAGCAGTCCCCAAGCGTTCCGGCGCGGGGGGCAGTTCTTC. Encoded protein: CASSPQAFRRGGQFF. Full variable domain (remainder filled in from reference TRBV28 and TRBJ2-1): DVKVTQSSRYLVKRTGEKVFLECVQDMDHENMFWYRQDPGLGLRLIYFSYDVKMKEKGDIPEGYSVSREKKERFSLILESASTNQTSMYLCASSPQAFRRGGQFFGPGTRLTVL.

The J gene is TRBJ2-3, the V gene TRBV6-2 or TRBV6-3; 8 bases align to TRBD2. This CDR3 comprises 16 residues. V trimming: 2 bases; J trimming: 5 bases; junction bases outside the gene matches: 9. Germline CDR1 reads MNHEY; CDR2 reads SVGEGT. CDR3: CASSYPRGGSGDTQYF. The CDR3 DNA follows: TGTGCCAGCAGTTACCCCCGGGGGGGCAGCGGAGATACGCAGTATTTT.

CDR3: CAISESSGQKNIQYF. CDR3 sequence (DNA): TGTGCCATCAGTGAGTCTTCGGGACAGAAAAACATTCAGTACTTC. The rearrangement uses TRBV10-3 and TRBJ2-4; TRBD1 aligns across 7 bases. V shed 0 bases and J 4 bases; nucleotides not matched to a gene: 3. The V gene's germline CDR1 is ENHRY and CDR2 SYGVKD. The CDR3 consists of 15 residues.

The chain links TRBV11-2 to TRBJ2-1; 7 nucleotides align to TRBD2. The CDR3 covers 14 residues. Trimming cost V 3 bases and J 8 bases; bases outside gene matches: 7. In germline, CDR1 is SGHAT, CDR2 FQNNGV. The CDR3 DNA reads TGTGCCAGCAGCTTGTGGGAGGGCCTTTATGAGCAGTTCTTC. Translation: CASSLWEGLYEQFF.

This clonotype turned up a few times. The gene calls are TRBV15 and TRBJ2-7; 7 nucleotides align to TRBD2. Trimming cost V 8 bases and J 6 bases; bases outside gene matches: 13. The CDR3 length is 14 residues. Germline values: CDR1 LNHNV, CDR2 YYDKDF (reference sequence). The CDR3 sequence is CATSSGREISEQYF. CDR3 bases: TGTGCCACCTCCTCTGGGCGGGAGATAAGCGAGCAGTACTTC.

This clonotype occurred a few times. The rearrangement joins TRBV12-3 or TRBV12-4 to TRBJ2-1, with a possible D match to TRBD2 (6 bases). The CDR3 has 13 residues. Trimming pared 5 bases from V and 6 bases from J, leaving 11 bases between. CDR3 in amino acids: CASSPTGVNEQFF. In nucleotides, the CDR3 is TGTGCCAGCAGTCCGACGGGGGTCAATGAGCAGTTCTTC.

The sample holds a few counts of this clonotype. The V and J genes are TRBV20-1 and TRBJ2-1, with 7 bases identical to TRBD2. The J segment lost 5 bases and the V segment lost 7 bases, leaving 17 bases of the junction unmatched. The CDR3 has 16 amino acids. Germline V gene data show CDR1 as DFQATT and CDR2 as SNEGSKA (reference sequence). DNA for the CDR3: TGCAGTGGTGCAGGGACTACCCTCCAGTACAACAATGAGCAGTTCTTC. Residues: CSGAGTTLQYNNEQFF.

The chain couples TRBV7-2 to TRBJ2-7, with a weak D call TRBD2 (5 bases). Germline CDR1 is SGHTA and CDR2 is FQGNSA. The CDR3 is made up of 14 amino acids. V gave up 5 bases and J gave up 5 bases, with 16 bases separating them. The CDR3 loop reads CASSPTRVFHEQYF. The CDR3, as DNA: TGTGCCAGCAGCCCTACTAGGGTCTTCCACGAGCAGTACTTC.

CDR3 bases: TGTGCCTCCATCGGCGGCTACGAGCAGTACTTC. Translating it yields CASIGGYEQYF. This chain links TRBV2 with TRBJ2-7; D not resolved. Looked up from germline, CDR1 is SNHLY and CDR2 is FYNNEI. This CDR3 is built from 11 residues. V was cut by 11 bases and J by 3 bases, with 11 bases left in between.

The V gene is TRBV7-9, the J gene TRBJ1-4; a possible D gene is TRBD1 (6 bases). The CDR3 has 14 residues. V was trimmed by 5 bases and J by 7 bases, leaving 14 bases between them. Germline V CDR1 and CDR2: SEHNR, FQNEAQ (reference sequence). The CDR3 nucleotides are TGTGCCAGCAGCCCACAGGGAGGGGGTGAAAAACTGTTTTTT. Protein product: CASSPQGGGEKLFF.

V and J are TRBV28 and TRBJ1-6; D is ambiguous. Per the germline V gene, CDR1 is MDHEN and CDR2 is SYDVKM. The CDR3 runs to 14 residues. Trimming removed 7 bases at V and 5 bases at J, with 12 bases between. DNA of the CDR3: TGTGCCAGCACCCCCACCGTGGATAATTCACCCCTCCACTTT. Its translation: CASTPTVDNSPLHF.

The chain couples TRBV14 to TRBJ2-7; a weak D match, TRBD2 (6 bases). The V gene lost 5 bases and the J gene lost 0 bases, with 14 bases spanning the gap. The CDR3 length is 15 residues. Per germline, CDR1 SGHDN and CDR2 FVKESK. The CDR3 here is CASSKVGLHSYEQYF. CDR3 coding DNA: TGTGCCAGCAGCAAGGTGGGACTGCACTCCTACGAGCAGTACTTC.

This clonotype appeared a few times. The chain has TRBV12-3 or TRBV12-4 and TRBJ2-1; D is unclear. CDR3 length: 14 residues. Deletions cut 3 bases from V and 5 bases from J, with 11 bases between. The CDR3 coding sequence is TGTGCCAGCAGTTTCCCAAGGGCCGACAATGAGCAGTTCTTC. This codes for CASSFPRADNEQFF.

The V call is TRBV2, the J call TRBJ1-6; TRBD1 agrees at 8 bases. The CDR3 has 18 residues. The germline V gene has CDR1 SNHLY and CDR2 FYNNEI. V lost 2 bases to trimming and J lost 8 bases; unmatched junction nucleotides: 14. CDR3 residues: CASSELLSAGGLDSPLHF. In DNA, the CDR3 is TGTGCCAGCAGTGAATTATTGTCGGCAGGGGGCCTCGATTCACCCCTCCACTTT.